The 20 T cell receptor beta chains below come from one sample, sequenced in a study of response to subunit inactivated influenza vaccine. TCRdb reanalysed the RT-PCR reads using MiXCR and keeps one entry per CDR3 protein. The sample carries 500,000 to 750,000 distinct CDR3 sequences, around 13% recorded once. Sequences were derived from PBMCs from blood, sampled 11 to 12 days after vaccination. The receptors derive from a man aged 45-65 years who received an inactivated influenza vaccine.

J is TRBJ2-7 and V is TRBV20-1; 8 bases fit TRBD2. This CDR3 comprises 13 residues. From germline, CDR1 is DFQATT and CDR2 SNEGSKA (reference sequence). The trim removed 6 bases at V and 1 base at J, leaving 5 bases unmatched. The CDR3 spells CSATTGGSYEQYF. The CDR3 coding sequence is TGCAGTGCGACGACGGGAGGGTCCTACGAGCAGTACTTC.

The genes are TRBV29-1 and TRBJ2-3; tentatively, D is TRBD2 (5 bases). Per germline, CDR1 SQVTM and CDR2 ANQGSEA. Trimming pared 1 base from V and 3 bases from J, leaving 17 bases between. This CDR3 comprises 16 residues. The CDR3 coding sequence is TGCAGCGTTGAAGGAGTGAACGGGATTGAAACAGATACGCAGTATTTT. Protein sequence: CSVEGVNGIETDTQYF.

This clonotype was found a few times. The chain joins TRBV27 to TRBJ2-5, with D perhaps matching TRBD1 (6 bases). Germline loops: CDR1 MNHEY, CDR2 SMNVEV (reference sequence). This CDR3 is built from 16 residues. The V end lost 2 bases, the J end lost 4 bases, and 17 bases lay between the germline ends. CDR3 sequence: CASSLTSGDKGETQYF. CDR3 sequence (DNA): TGTGCCAGCAGTTTAACCTCAGGGGATAAGGGAGAGACCCAGTACTTC.

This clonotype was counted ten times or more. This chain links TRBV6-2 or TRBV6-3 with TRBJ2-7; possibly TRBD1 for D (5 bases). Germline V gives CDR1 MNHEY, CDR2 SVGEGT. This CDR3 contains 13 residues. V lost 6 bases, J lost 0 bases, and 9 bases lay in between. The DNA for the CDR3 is TGTGCCAGCAGCGTCAGGGACTCCTACGAGCAGTACTTC. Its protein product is CASSVRDSYEQYF.

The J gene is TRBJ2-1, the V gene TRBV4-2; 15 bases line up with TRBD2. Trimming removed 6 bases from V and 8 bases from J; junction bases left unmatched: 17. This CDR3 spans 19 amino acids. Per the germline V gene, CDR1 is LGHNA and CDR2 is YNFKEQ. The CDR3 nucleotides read TGTGCCAGCAGTCCGGGACTAGCGGGGGGCCCTCTGAAAAAGGATGAGCAGTTCTTC. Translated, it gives CASSPGLAGGPLKKDEQFF.

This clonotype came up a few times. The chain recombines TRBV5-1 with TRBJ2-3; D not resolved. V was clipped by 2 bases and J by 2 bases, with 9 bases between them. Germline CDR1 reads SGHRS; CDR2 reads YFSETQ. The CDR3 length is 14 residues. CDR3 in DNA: TGCGCCAGCAGCTTAGGCTGGTACACAGATACGCAGTATTTT. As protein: CASSLGWYTDTQYF.

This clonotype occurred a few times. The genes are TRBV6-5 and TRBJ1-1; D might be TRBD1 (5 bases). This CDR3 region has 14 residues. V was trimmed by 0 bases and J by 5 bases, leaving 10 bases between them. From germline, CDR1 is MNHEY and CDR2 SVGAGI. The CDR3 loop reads CASSYSAGRTEAFF. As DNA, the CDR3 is TGTGCCAGCAGTTACTCGGCAGGGCGGACTGAAGCTTTCTTT.

In DNA form, the CDR3 reads TGTGCCAGCAGCTTAGCGGTCTTGGGTAACTATGGCTACACCTTC. The encoded protein is CASSLAVLGNYGYTF. The chain couples TRBV7-9 to TRBJ1-2, with no clear D. CDR3 length: 15 amino acids. V dropped 0 bases and J dropped 1 base, with 9 bases sitting between them. Per germline, CDR1 SEHNR and CDR2 FQNEAQ (reference sequence).

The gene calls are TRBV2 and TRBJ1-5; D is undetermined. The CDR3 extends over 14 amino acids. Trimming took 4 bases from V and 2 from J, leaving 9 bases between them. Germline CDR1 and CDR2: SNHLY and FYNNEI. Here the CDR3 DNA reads TGTGCCAGCAGTGGGGTAGGAGGCAATCAGCCCCAGCATTTT. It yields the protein CASSGVGGNQPQHF.

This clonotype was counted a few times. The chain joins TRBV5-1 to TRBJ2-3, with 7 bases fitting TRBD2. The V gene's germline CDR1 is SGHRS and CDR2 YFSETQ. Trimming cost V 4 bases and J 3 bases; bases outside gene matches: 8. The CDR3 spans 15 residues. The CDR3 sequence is CASSRGRGTTDTQYF. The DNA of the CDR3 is TGCGCCAGCAGCCGGGGGAGGGGTACAACAGATACGCAGTATTTT. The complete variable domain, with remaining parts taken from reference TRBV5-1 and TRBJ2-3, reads KAGVTQTPRYLIKTRGQQVTLSCSPISGHRSVSWYQQTPGQGLQFLFEYFSETQRNKGNFPGRFSGRQFSNSRSEMNVSTLELGDSALYLCASSRGRGTTDTQYFGPGTRLTVL.

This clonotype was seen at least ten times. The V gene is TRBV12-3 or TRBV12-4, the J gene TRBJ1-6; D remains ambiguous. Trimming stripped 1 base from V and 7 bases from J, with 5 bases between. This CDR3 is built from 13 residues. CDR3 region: CASSLGRNSPLHF. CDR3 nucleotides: TGTGCCAGCAGTTTAGGGAGGAATTCACCCCTCCACTTT.

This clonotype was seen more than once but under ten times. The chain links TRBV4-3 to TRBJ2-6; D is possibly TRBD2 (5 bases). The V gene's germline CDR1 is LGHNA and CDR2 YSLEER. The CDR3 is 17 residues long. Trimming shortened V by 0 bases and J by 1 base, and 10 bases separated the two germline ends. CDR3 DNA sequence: TGCGCCAGCAGCCAAGATTCGTCGGGGTCTGGGGCCAACGTCCTGACTTTC. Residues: CASSQDSSGSGANVLTF.

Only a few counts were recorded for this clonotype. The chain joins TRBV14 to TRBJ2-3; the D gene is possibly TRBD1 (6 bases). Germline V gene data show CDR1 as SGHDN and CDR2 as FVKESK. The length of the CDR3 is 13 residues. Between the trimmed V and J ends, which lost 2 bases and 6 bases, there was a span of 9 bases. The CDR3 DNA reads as TGTGCCAGCAGCCAAACGAGGGGGGATACGCAGTATTTT. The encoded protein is CASSQTRGDTQYF.

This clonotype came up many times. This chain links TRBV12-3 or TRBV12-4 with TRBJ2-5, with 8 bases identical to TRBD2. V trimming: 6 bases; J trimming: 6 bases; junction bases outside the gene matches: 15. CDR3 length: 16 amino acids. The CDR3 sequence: CASSGEATSGGKTQYF. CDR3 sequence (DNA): TGTGCCAGCAGCGGAGAGGCCACTAGCGGTGGAAAGACCCAGTACTTC.

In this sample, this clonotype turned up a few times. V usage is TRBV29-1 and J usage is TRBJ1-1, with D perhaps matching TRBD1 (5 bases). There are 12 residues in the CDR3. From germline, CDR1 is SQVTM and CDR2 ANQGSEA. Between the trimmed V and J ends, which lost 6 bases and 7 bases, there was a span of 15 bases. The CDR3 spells CSVGGGRGEAFF. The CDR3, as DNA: TGCAGCGTAGGAGGCGGTAGGGGTGAAGCTTTCTTT.

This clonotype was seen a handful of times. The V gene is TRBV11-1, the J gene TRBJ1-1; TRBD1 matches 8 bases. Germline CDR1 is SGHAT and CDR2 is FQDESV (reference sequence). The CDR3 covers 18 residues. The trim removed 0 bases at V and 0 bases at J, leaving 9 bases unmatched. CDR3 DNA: TGTGCCAGCAGCTTAGCTCTTGGACAGGGTACTGTGAACACTGAAGCTTTCTTT. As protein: CASSLALGQGTVNTEAFF.

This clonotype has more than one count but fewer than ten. CDR3 amino acids: CASSLSGRTSYEQYF. CDR3 bases: TGTGCCAGCAGTTTGAGCGGGAGAACTTCCTACGAGCAGTACTTC. The chain recombines TRBV27 with TRBJ2-7; 8 nucleotides match TRBD2. V trimming: 3 bases; J trimming: 1 base; junction bases outside the gene matches: 5. Looked up from germline, CDR1 is MNHEY and CDR2 is SMNVEV (reference sequence). The CDR3 contains 15 residues.

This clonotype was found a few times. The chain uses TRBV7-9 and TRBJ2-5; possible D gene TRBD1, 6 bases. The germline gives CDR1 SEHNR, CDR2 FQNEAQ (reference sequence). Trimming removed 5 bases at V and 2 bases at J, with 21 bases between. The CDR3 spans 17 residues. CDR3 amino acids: CASSNAYSGTQQETQYF. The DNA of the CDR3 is TGTGCCAGCAGCAACGCCTATTCCGGGACACAACAAGAGACCCAGTACTTC.

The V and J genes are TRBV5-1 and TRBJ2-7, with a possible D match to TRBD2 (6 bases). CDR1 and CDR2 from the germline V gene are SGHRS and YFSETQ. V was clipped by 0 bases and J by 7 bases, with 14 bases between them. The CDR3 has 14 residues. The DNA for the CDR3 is TGCGCCAGCAGCTTGGTTTTGCGGGAAAAGGAGCAGTACTTC. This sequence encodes CASSLVLREKEQYF.

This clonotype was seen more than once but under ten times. CDR3 region: CASSWAGRGQETQYF. The CDR3, as DNA: TGCGCCAGCAGCTGGGCCGGGCGGGGTCAAGAGACCCAGTACTTC. The V and J genes are TRBV5-1 and TRBJ2-5; the D gene is possibly TRBD2 (6 bases). V was cut by 3 bases and J by 2 bases, with 14 bases left in between. This CDR3 has 15 amino acids. Germline CDR1 and CDR2: SGHRS and YFSETQ.